Below are 23 T cell receptor beta chains sequenced from a single sample in a study of blood T cell repertoires in COVID-19 (dated by TCRdb to the early 2020s). Libraries were constructed by the immunoSEQ multiplex PCR assay. TCRdb holds this immuneACCESS table with in-frame rearrangements only. Some clones are missing; in checked studies, unresolved V genes explain under half, and the rest has no known cause. The sample has about 170,000 clones on record, 80% to 85% of them singletons. Jointly, the top ten make up approximately 10% of the sample. Sequences were obtained from peripheral blood. The receptors here all came from a man between 65 and 80 years old with active or convalescent COVID-19.

The V call is TRBV19, the J call TRBJ2-5, with 8 bases fitting TRBD1. CDR1 LNHDA and CDR2 SQIVND come from the germline V gene (reference sequence). This CDR3 has 17 residues. V was pared by 6 bases and J by 6 bases, with 18 bases of the junction left unmatched. CDR3 bases: TGTGCCAGTAGCAATGCCCAACAGGGGGTAACCAGGCAGACCCAGTACTTC. Its translation: CASSNAQQGVTRQTQYF. Looking up the rest from reference TRBV19 and TRBJ2-5 gives the full variable domain: DGGITQSPKYLFRKEGQNVTLSCEQNLNHDAMYWYRQDPGQGLRLIYYSQIVNDFQKGDIAEGYSVSREKKESFPLTVTSAQKNPTAFYLCASSNAQQGVTRQTQYFGPGTRLLVL.

The chain carries TRBV7-6 and TRBJ1-3, with TRBD1 as a possible D gene (5 bases). V was pared by 2 bases and J by 2 bases, with 13 bases between. The CDR3 length is 16 residues. Per the germline V gene, CDR1 is SGHVS and CDR2 is FNYEAQ. The CDR3 loop reads CASSLYHGGAGNTIYF. The CDR3 region has the DNA TGTGCCAGCAGCTTATATCACGGAGGGGCTGGAAACACCATATATTTT.

The chain is built from TRBV7-6 and TRBJ2-3; 14 bases match TRBD2. The CDR3 covers 16 residues. V dropped 5 bases and J dropped 5; count of bases not matched to a gene: 6. Germline V gene data show CDR1 as SGHVS and CDR2 as FNYEAQ. CDR3 amino acids: CASSHRLAGGLDTQYF. The CDR3 coding sequence is TGTGCCAGCAGCCACCGACTAGCGGGGGGGCTAGATACGCAGTATTTT.

The chain is built from TRBV11-2 and TRBJ1-1; D is unresolved. This CDR3 is 14 amino acids long. V gave up 5 bases and J gave up 7 bases, with 17 bases separating them. CDR1 and CDR2 (germline): SGHAT, FQNNGV. Here the CDR3 reads CASSALARRGEAFF. DNA for the CDR3: TGTGCCAGCAGCGCCCTGGCCCGACGAGGTGAAGCTTTCTTT.

The gene calls are TRBV7-2 and TRBJ2-1, with D possibly being TRBD2 (5 bases). Germline CDR1 is SGHTA and CDR2 is FQGNSA. This CDR3 is 13 amino acids long. Trimming cost V 4 bases and J 8 bases, with 12 bases left between them. The DNA for the CDR3 is TGTGCCAGCAGCTCTCACGCGAGGGATGAGCAGTTCTTC. Translated: CASSSHARDEQFF.

This clone appeared a single time. The rearrangement uses TRBV28 and TRBJ1-4, with a weak D call TRBD1 (5 bases). V gave up 5 bases and J gave up 7 bases, with 17 bases separating them. The CDR3 runs to 15 residues. CDR1 and CDR2 from the germline V gene are MDHEN and SYDVKM. This CDR3 reads CASSRPTGFGEKLFF. CDR3 bases: TGTGCCAGCAGTCGTCCCACAGGTTTCGGTGAAAAACTGTTTTTT.

The rearrangement joins TRBV5-4 to TRBJ1-2, with 7 bases matching TRBD1. From germline, CDR1 is SGHNT and CDR2 YYREEE (reference sequence). J lost 4 bases, V lost 3 bases, and 12 bases had no gene match. The CDR3 runs to 16 residues. The DNA for the CDR3 is TGTGCCAGCAGCTCGGCAGGGGGTCTCCGCGGCTATGGCTACACCTTC. Encoded protein: CASSSAGGLRGYGYTF.

V usage is TRBV18 and J usage is TRBJ2-1; 7 positions agree with TRBD1. Germline CDR1 and CDR2: KGHSH and LQKENI. The CDR3 sequence is 14 residues long. The V gene end was trimmed by 5 bases and the J gene end by 6 bases; junction bases not matched to a gene: 7. Here the CDR3 DNA reads TGTGCCAGCTCAGCTACAGGGGTGGGCAATGAGCAGTTCTTC. Its translation: CASSATGVGNEQFF.

The V call is TRBV7-9, the J call TRBJ1-3; a weak D match, TRBD1 (5 bases). From germline, CDR1 is SEHNR and CDR2 FQNEAQ (reference sequence). Deletions cut 5 bases from V and 7 bases from J, with 15 bases between. CDR3 size: 14 residues. This chain's CDR3 is CASSQIGGGNTIYF. The CDR3 DNA reads TGTGCCAGCAGCCAAATTGGGGGAGGGAACACCATATATTTT.

For this clone: At one of its ends the junction is not consistent with the germline gene, which may arise from a read error. The chain couples TRBV18 to TRBJ1-2; tentatively, D is TRBD1 (5 bases). CDR1 is KGHSH and CDR2 is LQKENI in the germline V gene. The CDR3 extends over 12 amino acids. The CDR3 bases are TGTGCCAGCTCACCACGACAGCCCTTTTTGGCCTTC. Residues: CASSPRQPFLAF.

The chain carries TRBV10-3 and TRBJ1-2; D may be TRBD1 (5 bases). CDR3 size: 13 residues. V shed 2 bases and J shed 6 bases, with 10 bases lying between them. CDR1 is ENHRY, CDR2 SYGVKD, per germline. CDR3 protein: CAISEGGLDGYTF. DNA of the CDR3: TGTGCCATCAGTGAGGGGGGACTCGATGGCTACACCTTC.

The CDR3 loop reads CASSLAGDRERYGYTF. In nucleotides, the CDR3 is TGTGCCAGCAGCTTAGCGGGGGACAGGGAGCGCTATGGCTACACCTTC. The chain carries TRBV7-9 and TRBJ1-2; 9 bases align to TRBD1. V was pared by 0 bases and J by 4 bases, with 6 bases of the junction left unmatched. The CDR3 runs 16 residues. Germline V lookup: CDR1 SEHNR, CDR2 FQNEAQ (reference sequence).

The chain couples TRBV11-3 to TRBJ2-4; possible D gene TRBD1, 6 bases. V lost 2 bases and J 13 bases, leaving 12 bases between the germline ends. This CDR3 has 12 amino acids. Germline CDR1 and CDR2: SGHNT and YENEEA. The CDR3 nucleotides are TGTGCCAGCAGCTTAAGACGAGGGGGACAGTACTTC. Encoded protein: CASSLRRGGQYF.

Within the sample, this clone is large (0.1 to 1%). The rearrangement links TRBV3-1 (or the pseudogene TRBV3-2) to TRBJ2-7, with 10 bases matching TRBD1. This CDR3 is built from 15 residues. From germline, CDR1 is LGHDT and CDR2 YNNKEL (reference sequence). V trimming: 4 bases; J trimming: 5 bases; junction bases outside the gene matches: 8. The chain's CDR3 is CASSPTGQGYHEQYF. The CDR3 DNA reads as TGTGCCAGCAGCCCGACGGGACAGGGGTACCACGAGCAGTACTTC.

This clone has just a few counts. The chain is built from TRBV7-9 and TRBJ1-2, with D possibly TRBD1 on 5 matching bases. CDR1 is SEHNR, CDR2 FQNEAQ, per germline (reference sequence). This CDR3 contains 15 residues. Deletions cut 4 bases from V and 1 base from J, with 13 bases between. CDR3 sequence (DNA): TGTGCCAGCAGCTCGGGACTGGCGCTTAACTATGGCTACACCTTC. Encoded protein: CASSSGLALNYGYTF.

The chain joins TRBV4-3 to TRBJ1-6; the match to TRBD1 covers 7 bases. V dropped 3 bases and J dropped 7; count of bases not matched to a gene: 6. The CDR3 has 15 residues. Germline values: CDR1 LGHNA, CDR2 YSLEER. CDR3 in amino acids: CASSHADRENSPLHF. For the CDR3, the DNA is TGCGCCAGCAGCCATGCCGACAGGGAGAATTCACCCCTCCACTTT.

The J gene is TRBJ2-5, the V gene TRBV5-1, with TRBD2 matching over 8 bases. This CDR3 is 17 amino acids long. V lost 3 bases, J lost 4 bases, and 14 bases stayed unmatched. Looked up from germline, CDR1 is SGHRS and CDR2 is YFSETQ. The CDR3: CASSSTNAGGAGETQYF. In DNA, the CDR3 is TGCGCCAGCAGCTCAACCAACGCGGGAGGAGCGGGAGAGACCCAGTACTTC.

CDR3 DNA sequence: TGTGCCAGCAGCGCAGGGAGGGGGAATGAAAAACTGTTTTTT. It translates to CASSAGRGNEKLFF. The gene calls are TRBV2 and TRBJ1-4, with D perhaps matching TRBD1 (6 bases). The ends were cut back, 6 bases at V and 5 bases at J, with 13 bases in the middle. This CDR3 region has 14 residues. CDR1 is SNHLY and CDR2 is FYNNEI in the germline V gene. Complete variable domain (other parts from reference TRBV2 and TRBJ1-4): EPEVTQTPSHQVTQMGQEVILRCVPISNHLYFYWYRQILGQKVEFLVSFYNNEISEKSEIFDDQFSVERPDGSNFTLKIRSTKLEDSAMYFCASSAGRGNEKLFFGSGTQLSVL.

For this clone: Other DNA sequences of this sample code for an identical CDR3. This chain connects TRBV3-1 (or the pseudogene TRBV3-2) to TRBJ2-7; D is possibly TRBD1 (5 bases). The CDR3 extends over 14 amino acids. Germline V gene lookup returns CDR1 LGHDT and CDR2 YNNKEL (reference sequence). V lost 0 bases to trimming and J lost 1 base, with 7 bases between them. The CDR3 nucleotides are TGTGCCAGCAGCCAAGATCCAGGGTCCTACGAGCAGTACTTC. This translates into CASSQDPGSYEQYF.

This clone was seen only once. This chain connects TRBV7-6 to TRBJ2-7; D might be TRBD2 (5 bases). V lost 0 bases, J lost 2 bases, and 11 bases lay in between. Germline CDR1 is SGHVS and CDR2 is FNYEAQ. The CDR3 is 15 residues long. Here the CDR3 reads CASSLARAGPYEQYF. The CDR3 nucleotides are TGTGCCAGCAGCTTAGCGCGGGCAGGTCCCTACGAGCAGTACTTC.

This chain joins TRBV5-1 and TRBJ2-1, with 7 bases matching TRBD2. The CDR3 spans 15 residues. Germline CDR1 reads SGHRS; CDR2 reads YFSETQ. The ends lost 4 bases at V and 5 bases at J; junction bases unmatched: 9. The CDR3: CASSPPRDYNNEQFF. The DNA of the CDR3 is TGCGCCAGCAGCCCCCCCCGGGACTACAACAATGAGCAGTTCTTC. Using reference TRBV5-1 and TRBJ2-1 for the parts outside the CDR3, the full variable domain is KAGVTQTPRYLIKTRGQQVTLSCSPISGHRSVSWYQQTPGQGLQFLFEYFSETQRNKGNFPGRFSGRQFSNSRSEMNVSTLELGDSALYLCASSPPRDYNNEQFFGPGTRLTVL.

The rearrangement links TRBV27 to TRBJ2-3; D may be TRBD2 (5 bases). CDR1 and CDR2 from the germline V gene are MNHEY and SMNVEV (reference sequence). Trimming left V 4 bases short and J 1 base short, with 12 bases between. The CDR3 consists of 15 residues. Here the CDR3 reads CASSSQRTRTDTQYF. CDR3 nucleotide sequence: TGTGCCAGCAGTTCTCAGCGGACTCGCACAGATACGCAGTATTTT.

The V gene is TRBV28, the J gene TRBJ2-3, with D unresolved. The V end was cut by 2 bases, the J end by 6 bases, with 9 bases between. CDR1 and CDR2 from the germline V gene are MDHEN and SYDVKM. This CDR3 has 13 amino acids. The CDR3: CASSLEAPDTQYF. DNA of the CDR3: TGTGCCAGCAGTTTAGAGGCGCCCGATACGCAGTATTTT.